A selection of T cell receptor beta chains follows, all from one sample in a study of PD-1 blockade in classical Hodgkin lymphoma. Libraries were prepared by immunoSEQ multiplex PCR; TCRdb keeps only in-frame clonotypes and omits some of them. The table includes 53,000 or so clones, 81% detected once. Sequencing was performed on peripheral blood mononuclear cells (PBMCs), taken at baseline. All receptors come from a human donor with classical Hodgkin lymphoma. Both conserved end residues are part of each CDR3. The D gene is left open where the match is weak. The listing skips clone size in some rows; elsewhere it reads once, few, many or a size class.

abundance | j_gene | v_gene | d_gene | CDR3nt | CDR3aa
. | TRBJ2-5 | TRBV14 | TRBD2 | TGTGCCAGCAGCCAAGGACTAGCGGCAAACCAAGAGACCCAGTACTTC | CASSQGLAANQETQYF
. | TRBJ2-1 | TRBV19 | . | TGTGCCAGTAGTATCAGGGCAGGCACTGGCAATGAGCAGTTCTTC | CASSIRAGTGNEQFF
. | TRBJ1-3 | TRBV19 | . | TGTGCCAGTAGTATAGGTTCTGGAAACACCATATATTTT | CASSIGSGNTIYF
. | TRBJ2-1 | TRBV4-3 | TRBD2 | TGCGCCAGCAGCCAAGATCCGCCTAGCGGGAGGGGATATGAGCAGTTCTTC | CASSQDPPSGRGYEQFF
. | TRBJ1-1 | TRBV4-3 | . | TGCGCCAGCAGCCAAGATCTTGGGGGCACTGAAGCTTTCTTT | CASSQDLGGTEAFF
. | TRBJ1-4 | TRBV6-5 | . | TGTGCCAGCAGCGACGGAACTCAGGGGGAAAAACTGTTTTTT | CASSDGTQGEKLFF
once | TRBJ2-1 | TRBV27 | . | TGTGCCAGCAGTTCTACCCCGGGGGCCTCCTACAATGAGCAGTTCTTC | CASSSTPGASYNEQFF
few | TRBJ1-1 | TRBV7-9 | . | TGTGCCAGCAGCTTGAACGTTAACACTGAAGCTTTCTTT | CASSLNVNTEAFF
. | TRBJ2-5 | TRBV7-2 | . | TGTGCCAGCAGCCCGGGTTCTACTGGAGAGACCCAGTACTTC | CASSPGSTGETQYF
. | TRBJ1-5 | TRBV10-3 | . | TGTGCCATCAGCGCCGGAAGCTTCAATCAGCCCCAGCATTTT | CAISAGSFNQPQHF
. | TRBJ2-1 | TRBV6-6 | TRBD1 | TGTGCCAGCAGACGTCCGGGACAGGGGCGGAATGAGCAGTTCTTC | CASRRPGQGRNEQFF
. | TRBJ1-5 | TRBV30 | . | TGTGCCTGGAGTCTAGATAGCAATCAGCCCCAGCATTTT | CAWSLDSNQPQHF
. | TRBJ1-3 | TRBV11-3 | . | TGTGCCAGCAGCTTGGGGTCTAGAAACACCATATATTTT | CASSLGSRNTIYF
. | TRBJ1-2 | TRBV19 | . | TGTGCCAGTAGTTCGGTATCCTCTAACTATGGCTACACCTTC | CASSSVSSNYGYTF
. | TRBJ2-3 | TRBV30 | . | TGTGCCTGGAGAGGATTACAGTTCACAGATACGCAGTATTTT | CAWRGLQFTDTQYF
. | TRBJ2-1 | TRBV5-4 | . | TGTGCCAGCAGCCTGGATGTCTTTTACAATGAGCAGTTCTTC | CASSLDVFYNEQFF
few | TRBJ1-2 | TRBV18 | TRBD1 | TGTGCCAGCTCTCCCGCGACAGGGGACTATGGCTACACCTTC | CASSPATGDYGYTF
. | TRBJ1-1 | TRBV10-3 | . | TGTGCCATCAGTGAGAGGCAGGGTGGGAACACTGAAGCTTTCTTT | CAISERQGGNTEAFF
. | TRBJ2-1 | TRBV7-3 | TRBD2 | TGTGCCAGCAGTGCAGAAAGACTAGCGGGAGATGGTGTTAACAATGAGCAGTTCTTC | CASSAERLAGDGVNNEQFF
. | TRBJ2-1 | TRBV9 | TRBD1 | TGTGCCAGCAGCGCTGCCAGGGGGCATCGAGATGAGCAGTTCTTC | CASSAARGHRDEQFF
few | TRBJ1-1 | TRBV5-1 | . | TGCGCCAGCAGCCGGGCACAGGGAACGGCTGAAGCTTTCTTT | CASSRAQGTAEAFF
. | TRBJ1-2 | TRBV5-6 | . | TGTGCCAGCAGCTTTCAGGGAACTAACTATGGCTACACCTTC | CASSFQGTNYGYTF
few | TRBJ1-4 | TRBV9 | . | TGTGCCAGCAGCGTAGTCGGGAGCTCCGAAAAACTGTTTTTT | CASSVVGSSEKLFF
. | TRBJ1-1 | TRBV7-9 | . | TGTGCCAGCAGCTTACCGGGTAACACTGAAGCTTTCTTT | CASSLPGNTEAFF
. | TRBJ1-5 | TRBV7-2 | TRBD1 | TGTGCCAGCAGCTTACAGGGGGGGAATCAGCCCCAGCATTTT | CASSLQGGNQPQHF
. | TRBJ1-2 | TRBV6-1 | . | TGTGCCAGCATCGTGGACGCCTCGACGTGGAATGGCTACACCTTC | CASIVDASTWNGYTF
. | TRBJ2-2 | TRBV6-5 | . | TGTGCCAGCAGCTCGGGCGGCGCGGGCACCGGGGAGCTGTTTTTT | CASSSGGAGTGELFF
. | TRBJ1-1 | TRBV7-8 | . | TGTGCCAGCAGCTTAGGTGGCAGAACGAACACTGAAGCTTTCTTT | CASSLGGRTNTEAFF
. | TRBJ2-1 | TRBV29-1 | TRBD1 | TGCAGCGCAGGGCCAGGGGGTCCCAATGAGCAGTTCTTC | CSAGPGGPNEQFF
. | TRBJ1-2 | TRBV10-3 | TRBD1 | TGTGCCATCAGGAGACAGGGACCGAACTATGGCTACACCTTC | CAIRRQGPNYGYTF
. | TRBJ2-2 | TRBV7-9 | . | TGTGCCAGCAGCTCCCCCCAGTCCACCGGGGAGCTGTTTTTT | CASSSPQSTGELFF
few | TRBJ2-3 | TRBV29-1 | TRBD1 | TGCAGCGTTGAGCCAGGGGGCGCTCGGGGCGTCCAGTATTTT | CSVEPGGARGVQYF
few | TRBJ2-7 | TRBV18 | . | TGTGCCAGCTCAGGAGCGTCCTACGAGCAGTACTTC | CASSGASYEQYF
. | TRBJ2-5 | TRBV18 | TRBD1 | TGTGCCAGCTCACACGGACAGGGGTCCGATATGGAGACCCAGTACTTC | CASSHGQGSDMETQYF